This TCR beta chain was sequenced during a study of blood T cell repertoires in COVID-19 (TCRdb year 2020). The study in broad terms: Collaborator samples came from the United States, Italy and Spain and covered acute and convalescent phases of COVID-19. The prospective study material was composed of cDNA or gDNA derived from T cells, B-cell-depleted T cells, or PBMCs. Deeply sampled blood TCRbeta repertoires from subjects exposed to, actively infected with, or recovered from COVID-19 were included in the dataset. The repertoires were released in a freely available public database meant as a resource for research on the immune response to SARS-CoV-2. Samples came from the ongoing ImmuneRACE study (first 160 participants) plus 1,254 subjects from 6 global collaborators. Nearly every sample came with metadata listing a de-identified subject ID, COVID-19 status, age in years and sex. Where HLA class I and class II types were available, the types were taken from metadata supplied by the sample provider, not from assay-based typing.

Whole blood was collected in K2EDTA tubes by collaborating institutions according to the institutions' own protocols. For TCRbeta analysis, collaborator samples were shipped as frozen whole blood, as isolated PBMCs, or as DNA extracted from either sample type. Study-wide conclusions, independent of this receptor: Clinical and demographic metadata were provided uncurated, with the amount varying by source and participant.

For this clone: It has no known antigen specificity. Base qualities are not provided; no much larger clone lies one nucleotide away.

The immunoSEQ Assay, a bias-controlled multiplex PCR, was used to amplify TCRbeta CDR3 regions from genomic DNA. In the original analysis: The number of nucleated cells in each sample was estimated from the amplification of reference gene primers within the assay. Sequence reads were collapsed and filtered to measure the absolute abundance of every unique TCRbeta CDR3 rearrangement. For each sample, productive Simpson clonality was calculated as the square root of Simpson's diversity index over productive rearrangements. Here the immuneACCESS table is served through TCRdb, limited to in-frame sequences with V and J called. Missing clones are a known gap in these copies; in checked studies unresolved V genes cover under half, and the rest lacks a known reason. The DNA was the basis for D and trimming; V, J and clone size are from that table. This sample is represented by about 78,000 clones; 86% of them were singletons. The ten largest clones add up to 4.5% to 5% of the sample.

Taken from cysteine to phenylalanine, the CDR3 has 13 residues. The retained sequence is limited to the CDR3, 39 bases, with the frame set at the first base. The germline V gene sets CDR1 to SGDLS and CDR2 to YYNGEE. Clipping removes 0 bases from V and 8 bases from J, with 2 as the unmatched junction base count. The specimen was peripheral blood. The chain links TRBV9 with TRBJ1-2, and TRBD1 aligns with 9 junction nucleotides. This TCR derives from a man in his fifties or sixties with active or convalescent COVID-19. In nucleotide form, the sequence is TGTGCCAGCAGCGTAGGGGACAGGGAAGGCTACACCTTC. It specifies CASSVGDREGYTF. The entire variable domain, with the stretches around the CDR3 drawn from the reference TRBV9 and TRBJ1-2 proteins, is DSGVTQTPKHLITATGQRVTLRCSPRSGDLSVYWYQQSLDQGLQFLIQYYNGEERAKGNILERFSAQQFPDLHSELNLSSLELGDSALYFCASSVGDREGYTFGSGTRLTVV.